A single sample is the source of the 23 T cell receptor beta chains below, sequenced in a study of T cell clonality in common variable immunodeficiency. Study-level points and caveats: Reportedly, TCR beta sequences from common variable immunodeficiency showed fewer deletions and N-nucleotide insertions.

Sequencing was performed with immunoSEQ multiplex PCR; in TCRdb, only in-frame clones are kept and a portion is missing. Recorded here are about 16,000 clones, none singletons. These receptors' targets are unknown. Sample: peripheral blood mononuclear cells. Receptors were obtained from a human donor with common variable immunodeficiency.

This clone was found a few times. Sequencing ends 3 residues short of the CDR3 end; the germline J gene provides the rest. The rearrangement links TRBV19 to TRBJ1-6; TRBD1 agrees at 7 bases. V was clipped by 7 bases and J by 11 bases; unmatched bases: 8. There are 13 residues in the CDR3. CDR1 and CDR2 (germline): LNHDA, SQIVND (reference sequence). The part of the CDR3 DNA that was read is TGTGCCAGTACCGGGACAGAAAAGGCACCC. It specifies CASTGTEKAP. The complete CDR3 sequence is CASTGTEKAPLHF.

This clone was counted many times. The read is 3 residues too short to cover the CDR3 end, so that end is filled in from the germline J gene. The V call is TRBV5-1, the J call TRBJ1-2; maybe TRBD1 (6 bases). The CDR3 extends over 12 amino acids. Germline loops: CDR1 SGHRS, CDR2 YFSETQ. The part of the CDR3 DNA that was read is TGCGCCAGCAGTTTGTCAGGGGATCAC. It is translated as CASSLSGDH. The complete CDR3 sequence is CASSLSGDHYTF.

As regards this clone: The read terminates 3 residues ahead of where the CDR3 ends, so the germline J gene completes it. The gene calls are TRBV7-8 and TRBJ2-3; 7 bases line up with TRBD2. CDR1 is SGHVS and CDR2 is FQNEAQ in the germline V gene. CDR3 length: 15 amino acids. With V trimmed by 5 bases and J by 7 bases, 12 bases remained unmatched. CDR3 sequence reads: CASSPPSGVIYTQYF. Incomplete CDR3 DNA: TGTGCCAGCAGCCCCCCCAGCGGGGTAATATATACG.

CDR3 DNA (partial): TGTGCCAGTACCGCGACCCGGGACAGAAGCCAA. The encoded protein is CASTATRDRSQ. The complete CDR3 protein is CASTATRDRSQAFF. The chain has TRBV19 and TRBJ1-1; 7 nucleotides agree with TRBD1. The sequenced fragment ends 3 residues before the CDR3 boundary, so the rest is inferred from the germline J gene. There are 14 residues in the CDR3. CDR1 is LNHDA and CDR2 is SQIVND in the germline V gene (reference sequence).

This clone was seen a handful of times. The CDR3 end falls 3 residues outside the read, so it is completed with the germline J gene. The J gene is TRBJ2-3, the V gene TRBV18, with no clear D. From germline, CDR1 is KGHSH and CDR2 LQKENI. The CDR3 covers 13 residues. Trimming cost V 3 bases and J 2 bases, with 6 bases left between them. CDR3 protein: CASSPSITDTQYF. The sequenced CDR3 bases are TGTGCCAGCTCACCTTCTATCACAGATACG.

CDR3 loop: CASTRDGQTQETQYF. CDR3 DNA, as far as it was read: TGTGCCAGCACACGGGACGGACAGACCCAAGAGACC. The rearrangement joins TRBV2 to TRBJ2-5; possible D gene TRBD1, 6 bases. The read is 3 residues too short to cover the CDR3 end, so that end is filled in from the germline J gene. The CDR3 covers 15 residues. Per germline, CDR1 SNHLY and CDR2 FYNNEI. Trimming cost V 7 bases and J 1 base, with 16 bases left between them.

This clone came up many times. The read falls 3 residues short of the CDR3 end, and the missing part is taken from the germline J gene. The genes are TRBV2 and TRBJ1-2; D unresolved. Germline V lookup: CDR1 SNHLY, CDR2 FYNNEI. The CDR3 totals 14 residues. Between the trimmed V and J ends, which lost 6 bases and 0 bases, there was a span of 11 bases. The DNA read from the CDR3 is TGTGCCAGCAGAACCGGGGTTACTAACTATGGC. Amino acid sequence: CASRTGVTNYG. The CDR3 in its entirety is CASRTGVTNYGYTF.

Remarks on this clone: The read terminates 3 residues before the CDR3 end, so the remaining end is supplied by the germline J gene. The J gene is TRBJ1-2, the V gene TRBV11-2; TRBD1 matches at 7 bases. After removal of 7 bases from V and 5 bases from J, the junction contained 10 bases not matched to a gene. Germline values: CDR1 SGHAT, CDR2 FQNNGV. This CDR3 contains 14 residues. The CDR3 is CASNLRDSLYGYTF. The DNA read from the CDR3 is TGTGCCAGCAACCTCCGGGACAGCTTGTATGGC.

This clone appeared a few times. The CDR3 goes on 3 residues after the read ends, and that part is filled in from the germline J gene. The rearrangement links TRBV18 to TRBJ1-2, with a possible D match to TRBD1 (6 bases). CDR3 length equals 16 residues. V lost 1 base, J lost 0 bases, and 12 bases lay in between. CDR1 is KGHSH, CDR2 LQKENI, per germline. The CDR3 bases that were read are TGTGCCAGCTCACCACAAGCCAGGGGAGCTAACTATGGC. Its protein product is CASSPQARGANYG. The whole CDR3 protein is CASSPQARGANYGYTF.

Worth noting for this clone: The missing CDR3 end, 3 residues past where the read stops, is filled in from the germline J gene. The gene calls are TRBV2 and TRBJ2-1, with TRBD2 as a possible D gene (6 bases). Trimming took off 4 bases at V and 8 bases at J, with 9 bases between the two ends. The length of the CDR3 is 12 residues. CDR1 is SNHLY and CDR2 is FYNNEI in the germline V gene. Here the CDR3 reads CASSATRYEQFF. CDR3 DNA (partial): TGTGCCAGCAGTGCGACTAGATATGAG.

In its sample, this clone was seen many times. The CDR3 end falls 3 residues outside the read, so it is completed with the germline J gene. V gene TRBV19 combines with J gene TRBJ1-5, with 9 positions matching TRBD1. With V trimmed by 4 bases and J by 7 bases, 5 bases remained unmatched. Germline CDR1 reads LNHDA; CDR2 reads SQIVND (reference sequence). The CDR3 length is 14 residues. The covered CDR3 bases are TGTGCCAGTAGTACGGGGACAGGGAAGCAGCCC. Translating gives CASSTGTGKQP. The entire CDR3 sequence reads CASSTGTGKQPQHF.

About this clone itself: The missing CDR3 end, 3 residues past where the read stops, is filled in from the germline J gene. The chain is built from TRBV18 and TRBJ1-3; 7 nucleotides match TRBD1. CDR1 is KGHSH, CDR2 LQKENI, per germline. With 2 bases clipped from V and 4 bases from J, the junction kept 8 bases outside the gene matches. This CDR3 has 16 residues. The part of the CDR3 DNA that was read is TGTGCCAGCTCACCAGGGAACAGGGGAGGCGGAAACACC. Translating it yields CASSPGNRGGGNT. The entire CDR3 protein reads CASSPGNRGGGNTIYF.

As to this clone: The read is 3 residues too short to cover the CDR3 end, so that end is filled in from the germline J gene. The chain joins TRBV7-6 to TRBJ2-2; 8 nucleotides agree with TRBD2. V gave up 5 bases and J gave up 4 bases; unmatched junction bases: 3. Germline CDR1 and CDR2: SGHVS and FNYEAQ. The CDR3 has 14 residues. The CDR3 loop reads CASSLGGATGELFF. CDR3 DNA (partial): TGTGCCAGCAGCCTCGGGGGGGCCACCGGGGAG.

This clone has just a few counts. The CDR3 end is not reached by the read, which stops 3 residues before it; the germline J gene fills it in. The genes are TRBV7-2 and TRBJ2-1; D might be TRBD2 (5 bases). CDR1 and CDR2 from the germline V gene are SGHTA and FQGNSA. CDR3 length: 13 residues. Trimming shortened V by 3 bases and J by 4 bases, and 7 bases separated the two germline ends. The CDR3 DNA, read in part, is TGTGCCAGCAGCTTCACTAGGTACAATGAG. Translation: CASSFTRYNE. The whole CDR3 is CASSFTRYNEQFF.

On this clone: The sequence runs out 3 residues before the end of the CDR3; the remainder is reconstructed from the germline J gene. This chain links TRBV18 with TRBJ1-3; perhaps TRBD1 as D (6 bases). In germline, CDR1 is KGHSH, CDR2 LQKENI. The germline V and J ends were trimmed by 3 bases and 8 bases, with 14 bases remaining between them. The CDR3 length is 14 residues. CDR3 DNA, as far as it was read: TGTGCCAGCTCACCCCGGACAGTTCGGGACACC. Translated, it gives CASSPRTVRDT. The full CDR3 reads CASSPRTVRDTIYF.

This clone was picked up a small number of times. The read is 3 residues too short to cover the CDR3 end, so that end is filled in from the germline J gene. The gene calls are TRBV19 and TRBJ2-1; TRBD2 matches 8 bases. With V trimmed by 3 bases and J by 9 bases, 10 bases remained unmatched. This CDR3 comprises 15 residues. The V gene's germline CDR1 is LNHDA and CDR2 SQIVND (reference sequence). CDR3 loop: CASSISGGSFSEQFF. The sequenced CDR3 bases are TGTGCCAGTAGTATTTCGGGGGGGAGTTTTAGTGAG.

For this clone: The junction shows a germline mismatch at one end, possibly a read error. Read coverage stops 3 residues before the CDR3 terminus; the germline J gene supplies the remainder. The chain uses TRBV7-9 and TRBJ2-3; a weak D match, TRBD1 (6 bases). This CDR3 has 13 amino acids. Germline V gene sequence: CDR1 SEHNR, CDR2 FQNEAQ (reference sequence). CDR3 residues: CSSSATGTDTQYF. The sequenced CDR3 bases are TGTTCCAGCAGCGCAACAGGGACAGATACG.

This clone was seen many times. The CDR3 end lies 3 residues beyond the end of the read and is filled in from the germline J gene. The J gene is TRBJ2-1, the V gene TRBV19; 12 bases align to TRBD2. After removal of 5 bases from V and 3 bases from J, the junction contained 8 bases not matched to a gene. The germline V gene encodes CDR1 LNHDA and CDR2 SQIVND (reference sequence). The CDR3 has 17 amino acids. The CDR3 loop reads CASSGLAGGRGYNEQFF. CDR3 DNA, as far as it was read: TGTGCCAGTAGTGGTCTAGCGGGGGGGAGGGGCTACAATGAG.

This clone turned up a few times. From the germline J gene comes the end of the CDR3, since the read stops 3 residues before it. This chain links TRBV20-1 with TRBJ1-1; 8 nucleotides agree with TRBD1. Germline CDR1 is DFQATT and CDR2 is SNEGSKA (reference sequence). The CDR3 is 17 amino acids. V was clipped by 1 base and J by 1 base; unmatched bases: 11. CDR3 residues: CSARGQGKGCGNTEAFF. CDR3 bases read: TGCAGTGCTAGAGGACAGGGGAAAGGGTGTGGGAACACTGAA.

This clone was found a few times. The read gets to within 3 residues of the CDR3 end, and the germline J gene fills in the rest. The chain joins TRBV18 to TRBJ2-2; 8 positions match TRBD1. This CDR3 region has 17 residues. V lost 6 bases to trimming and J lost 2 bases; unmatched junction nucleotides: 11. Germline V gives CDR1 KGHSH, CDR2 LQKENI. CDR3 DNA, as far as it was read: TGTGCCAGCTCGGCCGACAGGGGCCTATTAAACACCGGGGAG. Its translation is CASSADRGLLNTGE. The complete CDR3 protein is CASSADRGLLNTGELFF.

A word on this clone: Read coverage stops 3 residues before the CDR3 terminus; the germline J gene supplies the remainder. The V and J genes are TRBV2 and TRBJ2-7, with unresolved D. The V and J ends lost 2 bases and 3 bases respectively, with 11 bases between them. Germline V gene sequence: CDR1 SNHLY, CDR2 FYNNEI. CDR3 length: 14 residues. The sequenced CDR3 bases are TGTGCCAGCAGTGAAACCAGGTTATACTACGAG. Residues: CASSETRLYYE. The entire CDR3 is CASSETRLYYEQYF.

A note on this clone: Coverage ceases 3 residues before the CDR3 finishes, and the germline J gene fills in the end. V and J are TRBV30 and TRBJ1-2; D ambiguous. Trimming took off 0 bases at V and 2 bases at J, with 16 bases between the two ends. The CDR3 is 16 residues long. CDR1 is GTSNPN and CDR2 is SVGIG in the germline V gene (reference sequence). The chain's CDR3 is CAWSVQGPQSNYGYTF. The covered CDR3 bases are TGTGCCTGGAGTGTACAAGGGCCACAGTCCAACTATGGC. Variable domain in full (rest from reference TRBV30 and TRBJ1-2): SQTIHQWPATLVQPVGSPLSLECTVEGTSNPNLYWYRQAAGRGLQLLFYSVGIGQISSEVPQNLSASRPQDRQFILSSKKLLLSDSGFYLCAWSVQGPQSNYGYTFGSGTRLTVV.

Note on this clone: The read ends 3 residues early relative to the CDR3; the germline J gene fills the gap. The V call is TRBV19, the J call TRBJ2-1, with D perhaps matching TRBD1 (5 bases). Trimming took off 10 bases at V and 5 bases at J, with 15 bases between the two ends. The germline V gene has CDR1 LNHDA and CDR2 SQIVND (reference sequence). The CDR3 has 13 amino acids. The DNA read from the CDR3 is TGTGCCACGTCCGTAGGGGTCAACAATGAG. Amino acid sequence: CATSVGVNNE. The entire CDR3 protein is CATSVGVNNEQFF.